These 30 T cell receptor beta chains originate from one sample sequenced in a study of T cells in Graves' hyperthyroidism and ophthalmopathy (dated by TCRdb to between 2019 and 2020). The method was multiplex PCR. The instrument given in TCRdb is Illumina HiSeq 2000. The TCR beta CDR3 regions were amplified from the RNA transcripts. The TCR CDR3 was subjected to a first round of RT-PCR using the HTBI primer set and the Qiagen OneStep RT-PCR kit. TCRdb ran its own pipeline on the public reads, namely fastp trimming at Q25 and MiXCR clone calling, and kept in-frame beta chains. Rows are unified per CDR3 protein, each entry keeping the most common DNA and genes. Within this sample are about 640,000 distinct CDR3 sequences, with less than 25% of them counted one time only. The ten largest clones represent 34% of the sample. Sequenced: blood. The receptors stem from a man aged 25-45 years with Graves' ophthalmopathy.

V usage is TRBV6-2 or TRBV6-3 and J usage is TRBJ2-7; 13 bases match TRBD2. With 2 bases clipped from V and 7 bases from J, the junction kept 8 bases outside the gene matches. The CDR3 has 16 residues. From germline, CDR1 is MNHEY and CDR2 SVGEGT. The CDR3 is CASSYDVTGLAGEQYF. CDR3 nucleotides: TGTGCCAGCAGTTACGATGTGACGGGACTAGCGGGAGAGCAGTACTTC.

This clonotype has only a few counts. The chain links TRBV18 to TRBJ2-7; D uncertain. Germline V gene data show CDR1 as KGHSH and CDR2 as LQKENI. The CDR3 length is 14 residues. The germline V and J ends were trimmed by 0 bases and 2 bases, with 8 bases remaining between them. The CDR3 nucleotides are TGTGCCAGCTCACCACCGGCCCTAGCCTACGAGCAGTACTTC. Translated: CASSPPALAYEQYF.

This clonotype has ten or more counts. J is TRBJ2-5 and V is TRBV28; TRBD2 agrees at 10 bases. The V gene end was trimmed by 2 bases and the J gene end by 4 bases; junction bases not matched to a gene: 19. Germline V CDR1 and CDR2: MDHEN, SYDVKM. The CDR3 is 20 residues long. The DNA for the CDR3 is TGTGCCAGCAGTTTAAACTCTTGGATAGCGGGAGGCCCGGATGGAGAGACCCAGTACTTC. Translating gives CASSLNSWIAGGPDGETQYF.

The table lists this clonotype with a few counts. This chain uses TRBV12-3 or TRBV12-4 with TRBJ2-1; 12 nucleotides agree with TRBD2. This CDR3 has 14 residues. Trimming took 7 bases from V and 6 from J; bases not matched to a gene: 4. The CDR3 sequence: CASKGLAGPNEQFF. CDR3 nucleotides: TGTGCCAGCAAAGGACTAGCGGGACCCAATGAGCAGTTCTTC.

This clonotype was counted between two and nine times. The rearrangement links TRBV6-1 to TRBJ1-1; 7 nucleotides line up with TRBD1. With 8 bases clipped from V and 2 bases from J, the junction kept 5 bases outside the gene matches. CDR3 length equals 13 residues. The V gene's germline CDR1 is MNHNS and CDR2 SASEGT. The CDR3 DNA follows: TGTGCCAGCCGAGGGACAGACAACACTGAAGCTTTCTTT. Translated, it gives CASRGTDNTEAFF.

The chain uses TRBV7-9 and TRBJ2-5; no reliable D call. The CDR3 covers 14 residues. Germline values: CDR1 SEHNR, CDR2 FQNEAQ (reference sequence). Trimming removed 5 bases from V and 5 bases from J, with 15 bases in between. The chain's CDR3 is CASSQRSIGETQYF. The CDR3 coding sequence is TGTGCCAGCAGCCAGAGATCGATTGGGGAGACCCAGTACTTC.

The gene calls are TRBV27 and TRBJ1-5; 8 bases line up with TRBD1. The CDR3 runs 16 residues. The germline V gene has CDR1 MNHEY and CDR2 SMNVEV (reference sequence). Unmatched junction bases numbered 10, after V lost 6 bases and J lost 3 bases. The DNA for the CDR3 is TGTGCCAGCAGCATGACAGGGGTCACCTACAATCAGCCCCAGCATTTT. It specifies CASSMTGVTYNQPQHF.

CDR3 sequence: CASKEIGNQPQHF. The CDR3 bases are TGTGCCAGCAAGGAGATAGGCAATCAGCCCCAGCATTTT. This chain connects TRBV28 to TRBJ1-5; D is undetermined. Between the trimmed V and J ends, which lost 7 bases and 2 bases, there was a span of 9 bases. Germline CDR1 MDHEN, CDR2 SYDVKM. The CDR3 contains 13 residues.

V and J are TRBV12-3 or TRBV12-4 and TRBJ1-2, with D unresolved. V lost 6 bases, J lost 4 bases, and 15 bases lay in between. This CDR3 spans 14 amino acids. The CDR3 DNA follows: TGTGCCAGCAGCCAGGAGACGGATTTCTATGGCTACACCTTC. It yields the protein CASSQETDFYGYTF.

In this sample, this clonotype turned up many times. The chain employs TRBV3-1 and TRBJ1-5; D might be TRBD1 (5 bases). The CDR3 has 15 amino acids. Germline values: CDR1 LGHDT, CDR2 YNNKEL (reference sequence). V was shortened by 5 bases and J by 8 bases, with 19 bases between the two germline ends. CDR3 sequence (DNA): TGTGCCAGCAGCGCAGGAGGGGCAGGGCCGAAGCCCCAGCATTTT. This translates into CASSAGGAGPKPQHF.

This clonotype was observed a handful of times. The CDR3 DNA is TGCAGTGCTAGCATGCCGGGACTACTCTACGAGCAGTACTTC. Translation gives CSASMPGLLYEQYF. The gene calls are TRBV20-1 and TRBJ2-7, with 7 bases identical to TRBD2. The CDR3 covers 14 residues. Germline CDR1 is DFQATT and CDR2 is SNEGSKA (reference sequence). V trimming: 3 bases; J trimming: 3 bases; junction bases outside the gene matches: 8.

This clonotype was observed at least ten times. The rearrangement joins TRBV29-1 to TRBJ2-3, with D uncertain. Trimming removed 7 bases at V and 5 bases at J, with 13 bases between. CDR1 and CDR2 from the germline V gene are SQVTM and ANQGSEA. The length of the CDR3 is 12 residues. This CDR3 reads CSGSPTGDTQYF. In DNA form, the CDR3 reads TGCAGCGGCAGCCCAACCGGAGATACGCAGTATTTT.

The chain joins TRBV5-1 to TRBJ1-2; D gene ambiguous. The CDR3 has 14 residues. Trimming shortened V by 3 bases and J by 9 bases, and 18 bases separated the two germline ends. Germline V gene lookup returns CDR1 SGHRS and CDR2 YFSETQ. The CDR3, as DNA: TGCGCCAGCAGCTATGACGACATGGAAAGGAGCTACACCTTC. It translates to CASSYDDMERSYTF.

This clonotype has a count of ten or more. This CDR3 reads CASSLVTGDTEAFF. The CDR3 region has the DNA TGCGCCAGCAGCTTGGTTACAGGAGACACTGAAGCTTTCTTT. The chain recombines TRBV5-1 with TRBJ1-1, with D possibly TRBD1 on 5 matching bases. Germline assignment: CDR1 SGHRS and CDR2 YFSETQ. CDR3 length equals 14 residues. V gave up 0 bases and J gave up 3 bases, with 9 bases separating them.

This clonotype was detected ten times or more. V is TRBV29-1 and J is TRBJ1-2, with D perhaps TRBD1 (5 bases). The CDR3 spans 16 residues. CDR1 and CDR2 from the germline V gene are SQVTM and ANQGSEA. V was cut by 3 bases and J by 5 bases, with 22 bases left in between. The chain's CDR3 is CSVDTDGLLGEYGYTF. In nucleotides, the CDR3 is TGCAGCGTTGATACGGACGGGTTACTAGGGGAATATGGCTACACCTTC.

This clonotype was seen repeatedly, ten times or more. The rearrangement joins TRBV20-1 to TRBJ2-7; the match to TRBD1 covers 8 bases. The V segment lost 5 bases and the J segment 4 bases; nucleotides outside the gene matches: 10. This CDR3 has 14 residues. The V gene's germline CDR1 is DFQATT and CDR2 SNEGSKA (reference sequence). CDR3 coding DNA: TGCAGTGCTGCCGACAGGGGCCAGACTTACGAGCAGTACTTC. Its protein product is CSAADRGQTYEQYF.

The chain has TRBV7-9 and TRBJ2-2, with 8 positions matching TRBD2. The V gene's germline CDR1 is SEHNR and CDR2 FQNEAQ (reference sequence). Germline trimming cut 5 bases from V and 1 base from J; bases unmatched to any gene: 6. The CDR3 is 16 amino acids. CDR3 coding DNA: TGTGCCAGCAGCCTCCCGGGACTAGAGAACACCGGGGAGCTGTTTTTT. It specifies CASSLPGLENTGELFF.

This chain joins TRBV20-1 and TRBJ2-7; the D gene is possibly TRBD2 (7 bases). The germline gives CDR1 DFQATT, CDR2 SNEGSKA (reference sequence). CDR3 length: 14 residues. The V and J ends lost 1 base and 2 bases respectively, with 12 bases between them. The CDR3 sequence is CSARVGGGTYEQYF. The CDR3, as DNA: TGCAGTGCTAGAGTAGGGGGGGGAACCTACGAGCAGTACTTC.

Comments on this clonotype: A much larger clone sits a single nucleotide away, making a read error possible. The chain joins TRBV20-1 to TRBJ1-1; possibly TRBD1 for D (6 bases). CDR1 is DFQATT, CDR2 SNEGSKA, per germline (reference sequence). This CDR3 is built from 14 residues. The CDR3 DNA reads as TGCAGTGCTAGGAAGGACAGTACGAACACTGAAGCTCTCTTT. This codes for CSARKDSTNTEALF.

This clonotype was counted a few times. The chain uses TRBV20-1 and TRBJ2-5; the D gene is possibly TRBD2 (5 bases). The CDR3 contains 11 residues. Germline V lookup: CDR1 DFQATT, CDR2 SNEGSKA (reference sequence). With 7 bases removed from V and 0 bases from J, the gap between germline ends came to 6 bases. CDR3 in DNA: TGCAGTGGACTAAACCAAGAGACCCAGTACTTC. Translated: CSGLNQETQYF.

This clonotype was observed many times. The chain is built from TRBV12-3 or TRBV12-4 and TRBJ2-7, with D tentatively TRBD1 (6 bases). Trimming stripped 4 bases from V and 5 bases from J, with 18 bases between. This CDR3 is 15 amino acids long. CDR3 bases: TGTGCCAGCAGTTACGTGCCCCGGGACATCGACGAGCAGTACTTC. It yields the protein CASSYVPRDIDEQYF.

V gene TRBV11-2 combines with J gene TRBJ2-2; 7 bases align to TRBD2. The ends lost 7 bases at V and 4 bases at J; junction bases unmatched: 3. The CDR3 contains 13 residues. Germline values: CDR1 SGHAT, CDR2 FQNNGV. CDR3 coding DNA: TGTGCCAGCACGGGCGGGAGCACCGGGGAGCTGTTTTTT. Residues: CASTGGSTGELFF.

This clonotype showed up just a few times. The gene calls are TRBV7-8 and TRBJ2-5; D is possibly TRBD2 (6 bases). The CDR3 sequence is 19 residues long. In germline, CDR1 is SGHVS, CDR2 FQNEAQ. V was cut by 5 bases and J by 6 bases, with 31 bases left in between. The CDR3 here is CASSIARGFDSGVRKTQYF. The CDR3, as DNA: TGTGCCAGCAGCATCGCTCGGGGTTTCGACTCGGGAGTAAGAAAGACCCAGTACTTC.

This clonotype was counted only a few times. The chain joins TRBV20-1 to TRBJ2-5; 10 bases align to TRBD1. V lost 6 bases to trimming and J lost 2 bases; unmatched junction nucleotides: 6. The CDR3 consists of 14 residues. The germline gives CDR1 DFQATT, CDR2 SNEGSKA (reference sequence). This CDR3 reads CSAWDRGGQETQYF. For the CDR3, the DNA is TGCAGTGCATGGGACAGGGGAGGACAAGAGACCCAGTACTTC.

This clonotype was observed a handful of times. The chain carries TRBV20-1 and TRBJ2-1; D may correspond to TRBD1 or TRBD2 (5 bases each). The CDR3 is made up of 14 amino acids. Germline-derived CDR1 and CDR2 are DFQATT and SNEGSKA (reference sequence). V gave up 5 bases and J gave up 8 bases, with 19 bases separating them. CDR3 nucleotides: TGCAGTGCTCCACTCAGCGGCAGGGACCATGAGCAGTTCTTC. Its protein is CSAPLSGRDHEQFF.

This clonotype was seen many times. The V gene is TRBV10-3, the J gene TRBJ1-5, with D unresolved. The germline CDR1 and CDR2 sequences are ENHRY and SYGVKD. The ends were cut back, 0 bases at V and 4 bases at J, with 10 bases in the middle. This CDR3 comprises 15 residues. This chain's CDR3 is CAISESRVGNQPQHF. In nucleotides, the CDR3 is TGTGCCATCAGTGAGTCACGTGTGGGGAATCAGCCCCAGCATTTT.

This clonotype has just a few counts. This chain uses TRBV7-8 with TRBJ2-2; no clear D gene. This CDR3 is 11 amino acids long. CDR1 and CDR2 (germline): SGHVS, FQNEAQ. The CDR3 loop reads CAIRKTGELFF. In DNA, the CDR3 is TGTGCGATAAGAAAGACCGGGGAGCTGTTTTTT.

A few counts support this clonotype. The chain uses TRBV5-8 and TRBJ1-5; D unresolved. The germline gives CDR1 SGHTS, CDR2 YDEGEE. The CDR3 has 14 residues. The V end was cut by 0 bases, the J end by 8 bases, with 12 bases between. CDR3 nucleotide sequence: TGTGCCAGCAGCTTGGGGACGGACGTGAAGCCCCAGCATTTT. Translated: CASSLGTDVKPQHF.

About this clonotype itself: Germline is not matched at one junction end, which may reflect a read error. The chain carries TRBV30 and TRBJ1-1; perhaps TRBD1 as D (5 bases). Germline CDR1 GTSNPN, CDR2 SVGIG (reference sequence). This CDR3 contains 15 residues. The CDR3, as DNA: TGTGCCTGGAAGCCCCAGGGTTACCTGAACACCGAAGCTTCCTTT. Amino acids: CAWKPQGYLNTEASF.

This clonotype was detected only a few times. The chain employs TRBV13 and TRBJ2-2; D might be TRBD1 (6 bases). Trimming shortened V by 5 bases and J by 1 base, and 14 bases separated the two germline ends. Germline-derived CDR1 and CDR2 are PRHDT and FYEKMQ (reference sequence). This CDR3 is 16 amino acids long. The CDR3 spells CASSTPGQRNTGELFF. The CDR3 DNA reads TGTGCCAGCAGCACCCCGGGACAACGGAACACCGGGGAGCTGTTTTTT.